This T cell receptor beta chain was obtained from a study of blood T cell repertoires in COVID-19. The overall study: Samples taken during acute and convalescent COVID-19 were collected in the United States, Italy and Spain. PBMCs, B-cell-depleted T cells, or T cells provided the cDNA or gDNA that made up the material.

How the authors handled the data: It was from reference gene primer amplification that nucleated cell counts were estimated. Sequenced by immunoSEQ multiplex PCR; TCRdb stores in-frame clones only, minus some. D and trimming come from the DNA, and the V and J calls and clone size come from that table. The profile covers under 75,000 clones, with 80% to 85% appearing a single time and under 30% taken by the ten largest. Germline V lookup: CDR1 ENHRY, CDR2 SYGVKD. CDR3 size: 15 residues. V lost 2 bases, J lost 3 bases, and 4 bases stayed unmatched. The material sequenced was peripheral blood. J is TRBJ2-4 and V is TRBV10-3; TRBD1 aligns across 7 bases. The TCR was taken from a woman of 80 years or more with active or convalescent COVID-19. CDR3: CAISERDSGKNIQYF. The CDR3 DNA sequence: TGTGCCATCAGTGAGAGGGACAGTGGCAAAAACATTCAGTACTTC.